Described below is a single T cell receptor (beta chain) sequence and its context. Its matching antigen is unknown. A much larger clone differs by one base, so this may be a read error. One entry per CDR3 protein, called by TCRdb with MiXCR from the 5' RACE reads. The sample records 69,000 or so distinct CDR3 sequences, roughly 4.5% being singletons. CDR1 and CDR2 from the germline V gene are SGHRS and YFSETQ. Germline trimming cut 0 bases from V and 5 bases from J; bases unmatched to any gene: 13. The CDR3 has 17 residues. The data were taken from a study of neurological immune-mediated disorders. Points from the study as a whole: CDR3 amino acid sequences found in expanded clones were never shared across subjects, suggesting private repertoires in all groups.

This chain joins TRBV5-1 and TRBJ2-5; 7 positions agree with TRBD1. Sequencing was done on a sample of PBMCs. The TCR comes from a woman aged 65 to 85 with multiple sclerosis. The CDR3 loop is CASSLDHPRGTLETQYF. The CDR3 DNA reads TGCGCCAGCAGCTTGGACCACCCCAGGGGGACGTTGGAGACCCAGTACTTC.